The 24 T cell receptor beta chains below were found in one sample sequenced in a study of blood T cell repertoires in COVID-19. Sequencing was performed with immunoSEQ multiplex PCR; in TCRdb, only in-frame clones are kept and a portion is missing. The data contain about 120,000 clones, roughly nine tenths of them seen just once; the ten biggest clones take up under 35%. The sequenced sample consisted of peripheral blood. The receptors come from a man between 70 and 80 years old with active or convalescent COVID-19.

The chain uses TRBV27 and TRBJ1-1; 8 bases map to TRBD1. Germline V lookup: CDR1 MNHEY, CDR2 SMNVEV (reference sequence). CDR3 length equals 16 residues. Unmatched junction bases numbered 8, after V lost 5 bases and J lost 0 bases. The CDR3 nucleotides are TGTGCCAGCAGTCCCCGACAGGGGAGAATGAACACTGAAGCTTTCTTT. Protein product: CASSPRQGRMNTEAFF.

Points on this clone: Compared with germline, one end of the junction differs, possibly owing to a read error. In DNA, the CDR3 is TGTGCCTGGAGTGTAACCCGGGCTAGCGGTTTCCAAGGGACCCAGTACTTC. Translation gives CAWSVTRASGFQGTQYF. The V and J genes are TRBV30 and TRBJ2-5; 7 positions match TRBD2. CDR1 is GTSNPN, CDR2 SVGIG, per germline (reference sequence). The CDR3 contains 17 residues.

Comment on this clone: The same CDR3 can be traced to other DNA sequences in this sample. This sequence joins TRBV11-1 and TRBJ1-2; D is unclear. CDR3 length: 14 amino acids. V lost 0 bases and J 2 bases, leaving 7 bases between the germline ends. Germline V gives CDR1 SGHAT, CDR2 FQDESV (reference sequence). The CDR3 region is CASSLARGNYGYTF. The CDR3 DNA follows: TGTGCCAGCAGCTTAGCCCGAGGGAACTATGGCTACACCTTC.

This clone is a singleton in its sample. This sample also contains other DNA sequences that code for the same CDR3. The CDR3 DNA is TGTGCCAGCAGTTTGGGGGGTAATGAGCAGTTCTTC. It yields the protein CASSLGGNEQFF. This chain uses TRBV12-3 or TRBV12-4 with TRBJ2-1; D is possibly TRBD2 (6 bases). The CDR3 sequence is 12 residues long. V was trimmed by 3 bases and J by 7 bases, leaving 7 bases between them.

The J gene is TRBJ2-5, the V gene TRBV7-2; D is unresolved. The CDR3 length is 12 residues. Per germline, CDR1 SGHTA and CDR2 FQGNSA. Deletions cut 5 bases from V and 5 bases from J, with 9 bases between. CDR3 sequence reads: CASSADLETQYF. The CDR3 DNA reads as TGTGCCAGCAGCGCCGACTTGGAGACCCAGTACTTC.

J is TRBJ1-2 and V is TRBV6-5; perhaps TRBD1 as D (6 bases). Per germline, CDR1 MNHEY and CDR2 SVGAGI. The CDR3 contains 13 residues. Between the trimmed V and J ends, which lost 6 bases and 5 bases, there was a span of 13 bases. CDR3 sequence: CASSRDKWYGYTF. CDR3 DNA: TGTGCCAGCAGCAGGGACAAATGGTATGGCTACACCTTC.

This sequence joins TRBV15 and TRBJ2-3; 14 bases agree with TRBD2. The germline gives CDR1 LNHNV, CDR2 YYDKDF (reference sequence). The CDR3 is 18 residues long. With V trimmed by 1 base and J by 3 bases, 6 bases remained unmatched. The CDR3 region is CATSRGLAGGGYTDTQYF. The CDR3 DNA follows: TGTGCCACCAGCAGAGGACTAGCGGGAGGGGGTTATACAGATACGCAGTATTTT.

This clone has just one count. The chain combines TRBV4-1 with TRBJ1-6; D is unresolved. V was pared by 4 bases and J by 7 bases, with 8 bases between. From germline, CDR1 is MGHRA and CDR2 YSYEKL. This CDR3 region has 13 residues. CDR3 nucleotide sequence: TGCGCCAGCAGCCCTTCCTTAAATTCACCCCTCCACTTT. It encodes CASSPSLNSPLHF.

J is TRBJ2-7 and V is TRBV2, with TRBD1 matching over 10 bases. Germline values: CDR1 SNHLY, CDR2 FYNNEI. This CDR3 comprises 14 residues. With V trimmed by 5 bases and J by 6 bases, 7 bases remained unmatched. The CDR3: CASSPGQGFGEQYF. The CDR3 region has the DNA TGTGCCAGCAGTCCGGGACAGGGGTTTGGCGAGCAGTACTTC. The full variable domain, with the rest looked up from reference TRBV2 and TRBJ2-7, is EPEVTQTPSHQVTQMGQEVILRCVPISNHLYFYWYRQILGQKVEFLVSFYNNEISEKSEIFDDQFSVERPDGSNFTLKIRSTKLEDSAMYFCASSPGQGFGEQYFGPGTRLTVT.

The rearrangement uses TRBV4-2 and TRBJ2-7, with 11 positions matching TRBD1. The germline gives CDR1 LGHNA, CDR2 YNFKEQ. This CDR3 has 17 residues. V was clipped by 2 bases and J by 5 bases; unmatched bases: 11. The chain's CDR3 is CASSQSTSRTGGHEQYF. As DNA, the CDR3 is TGTGCCAGCAGCCAATCCACCTCCAGGACAGGGGGCCACGAGCAGTACTTC.

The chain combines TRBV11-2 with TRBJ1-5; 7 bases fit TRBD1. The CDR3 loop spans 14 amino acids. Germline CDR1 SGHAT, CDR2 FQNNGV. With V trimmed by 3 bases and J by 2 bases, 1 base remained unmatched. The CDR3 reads CASSFGQGNQPQHF. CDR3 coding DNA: TGTGCCAGCAGCTTCGGACAGGGCAATCAGCCCCAGCATTTT. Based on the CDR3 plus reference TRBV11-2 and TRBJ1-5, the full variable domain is EAGVAQSPRYKIIEKRQSVAFWCNPISGHATLYWYQQILGQGPKLLIQFQNNGVVDDSQLPKDRFSAERLKGVDSTLKIQPAKLEDSAVYLCASSFGQGNQPQHFGDGTRLSIL.

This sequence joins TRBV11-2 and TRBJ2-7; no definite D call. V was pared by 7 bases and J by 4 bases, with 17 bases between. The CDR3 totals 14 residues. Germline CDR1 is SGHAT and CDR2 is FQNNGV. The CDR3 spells CASKFRPGAYEQYF. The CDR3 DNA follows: TGTGCCAGCAAGTTCAGGCCAGGTGCGTACGAGCAGTACTTC.

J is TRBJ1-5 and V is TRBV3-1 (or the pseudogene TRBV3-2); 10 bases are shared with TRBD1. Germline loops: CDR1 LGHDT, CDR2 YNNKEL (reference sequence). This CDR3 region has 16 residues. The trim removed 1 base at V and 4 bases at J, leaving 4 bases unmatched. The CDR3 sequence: CASSQGDRGWNQPQHF. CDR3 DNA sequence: TGTGCCAGCAGCCAAGGGGACAGGGGATGGAATCAGCCCCAGCATTTT.

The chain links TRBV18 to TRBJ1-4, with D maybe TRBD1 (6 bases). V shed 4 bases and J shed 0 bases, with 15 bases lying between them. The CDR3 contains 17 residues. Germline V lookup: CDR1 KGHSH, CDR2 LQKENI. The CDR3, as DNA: TGTGCCAGCTCACGTTCATCCGGGACAACAACTAATGAAAAACTGTTTTTT. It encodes CASSRSSGTTTNEKLFF.

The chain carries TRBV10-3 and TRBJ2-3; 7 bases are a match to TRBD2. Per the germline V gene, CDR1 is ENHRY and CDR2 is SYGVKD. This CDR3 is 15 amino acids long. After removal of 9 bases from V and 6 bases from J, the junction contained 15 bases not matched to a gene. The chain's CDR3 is CAMSPAGTTVDTQYF. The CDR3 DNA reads TGTGCCATGAGCCCGGCGGGGACTACAGTGGATACGCAGTATTTT.

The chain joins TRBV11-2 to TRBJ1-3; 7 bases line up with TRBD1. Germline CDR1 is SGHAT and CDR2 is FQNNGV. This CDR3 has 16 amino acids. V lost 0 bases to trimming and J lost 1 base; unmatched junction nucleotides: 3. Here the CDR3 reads CASSLDRGASGNTIYF. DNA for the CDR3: TGTGCCAGCAGCTTAGACAGGGGGGCGTCTGGAAACACCATATATTTT.

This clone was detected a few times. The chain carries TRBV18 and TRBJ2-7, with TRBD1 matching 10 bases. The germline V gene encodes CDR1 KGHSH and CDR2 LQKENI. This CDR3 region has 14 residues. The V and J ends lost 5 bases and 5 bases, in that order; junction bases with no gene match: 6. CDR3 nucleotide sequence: TGTGCCAGCTCAGCCAGGACAGGGGGACACGAGCAGTACTTC. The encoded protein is CASSARTGGHEQYF.

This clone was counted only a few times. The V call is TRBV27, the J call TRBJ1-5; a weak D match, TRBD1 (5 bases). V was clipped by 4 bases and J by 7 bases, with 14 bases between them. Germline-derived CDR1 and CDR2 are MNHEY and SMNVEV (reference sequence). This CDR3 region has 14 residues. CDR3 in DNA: TGTGCCAGCAGTTGGGGCGAGGCCGGCCAGCCCCAGCATTTT. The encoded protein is CASSWGEAGQPQHF.

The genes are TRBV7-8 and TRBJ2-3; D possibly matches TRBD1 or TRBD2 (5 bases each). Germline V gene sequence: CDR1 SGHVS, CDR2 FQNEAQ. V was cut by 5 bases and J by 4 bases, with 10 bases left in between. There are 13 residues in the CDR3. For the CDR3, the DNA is TGTGCCAGCAGCCGGGGCATGGCAGATACGCAGTATTTT. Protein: CASSRGMADTQYF.

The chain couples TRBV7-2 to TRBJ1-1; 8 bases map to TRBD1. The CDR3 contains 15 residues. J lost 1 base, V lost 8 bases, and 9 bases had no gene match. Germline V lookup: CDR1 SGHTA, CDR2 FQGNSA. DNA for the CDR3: TGTGCCAGCCCGTCTACCCAGGGGGCGAACACTGAAGCTTTCTTT. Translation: CASPSTQGANTEAFF.

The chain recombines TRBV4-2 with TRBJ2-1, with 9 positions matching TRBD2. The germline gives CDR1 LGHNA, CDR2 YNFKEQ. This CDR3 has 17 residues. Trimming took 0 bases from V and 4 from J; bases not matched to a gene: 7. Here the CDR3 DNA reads TGTGCCAGCAGCCAAGATGCTCGGACTAGCGAGTACAATGAGCAGTTCTTC. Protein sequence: CASSQDARTSEYNEQFF.

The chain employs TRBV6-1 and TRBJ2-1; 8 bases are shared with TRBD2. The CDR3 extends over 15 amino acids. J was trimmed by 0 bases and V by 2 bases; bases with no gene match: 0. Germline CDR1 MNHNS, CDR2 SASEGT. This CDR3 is CASSETSGSYNEQFF. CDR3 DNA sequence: TGTGCCAGCAGTGAAACTAGCGGCTCCTACAATGAGCAGTTCTTC.

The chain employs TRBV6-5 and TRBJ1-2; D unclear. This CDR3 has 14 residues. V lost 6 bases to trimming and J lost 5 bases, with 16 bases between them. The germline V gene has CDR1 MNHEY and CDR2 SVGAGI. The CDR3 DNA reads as TGTGCCAGCAGCTCCCCTCGGGGAGGGTATGGCTACACCTTC. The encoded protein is CASSSPRGGYGYTF.

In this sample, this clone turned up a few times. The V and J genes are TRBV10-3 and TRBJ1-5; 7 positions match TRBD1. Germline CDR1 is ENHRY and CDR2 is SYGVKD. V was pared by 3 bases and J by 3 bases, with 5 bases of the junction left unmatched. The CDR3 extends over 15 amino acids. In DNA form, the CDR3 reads TGTGCCATCAGTGAAATAGGGGGCAACAATCAGCCCCAGCATTTT. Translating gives CAISEIGGNNQPQHF.